A single sample gave rise to the 12 T cell receptor beta chains below, sequenced in a study of CD8 T cells in ankylosing spondylitis. TCRdb used MiXCR to reprocess the 5' RACE reads, holding one entry per CDR3 protein. The repertoire holds about 120,000 distinct CDR3 sequences, with about 13% as singletons. The sequencing input was blood, either unsorted or a sorted T cell fraction (not recorded which). The receptors shown here come from a female donor with ankylosing spondylitis or in good health (not recorded which).

As to this clonotype: The junction differs from germline at one of its ends, possibly a read error. This chain links TRBV7-3 with TRBJ2-3, with 13 positions matching TRBD2. This CDR3 contains 15 residues. CDR1 and CDR2 (germline): SGHTA, FQGTGA. Written as DNA, the CDR3 is TGTGCTAGCAGCTTACTAGCGGGAGGGGCCGATACGCAGTATTTT. The encoded protein is CASSLLAGGADTQYF.

V and J are TRBV7-8 and TRBJ2-2; D might be TRBD1 or TRBD2, each matching 5 bases. CDR3 length: 15 residues. V lost 1 base to trimming and J lost 4 bases, with 10 bases between them. Germline V lookup: CDR1 SGHVS, CDR2 FQNEAQ. DNA for the CDR3: TGTGCCAGCAGCTTAGGAGGGGTCCTCACCGGGGAGCTGTTTTTT. Protein product: CASSLGGVLTGELFF.

Many counts were recorded for this clonotype. This chain uses TRBV18 with TRBJ2-5, with 7 positions matching TRBD1. V lost 1 base and J lost 4; bases outside the gene matches: 15. The CDR3 is 18 amino acids. Germline V lookup: CDR1 KGHSH, CDR2 LQKENI. DNA for the CDR3: TGTGCCAGCTCACCACTTGAATCGGCACAGGGGTTAAGAGAGACCCAGTACTTC. Its protein is CASSPLESAQGLRETQYF.

This clonotype was counted ten times or more. The chain couples TRBV7-6 to TRBJ2-1; the match to TRBD1 covers 10 bases. V dropped 1 base and J dropped 7; count of bases not matched to a gene: 7. The CDR3 covers 16 residues. Germline assignment: CDR1 SGHVS and CDR2 FNYEAQ. The CDR3: CASSLELDRGSNEQFF. CDR3 DNA: TGTGCCAGCAGCTTAGAACTGGACAGGGGGTCGAATGAGCAGTTCTTC.

The CDR3 sequence: CASSLVIWGREYNEQFF. CDR3 coding DNA: TGTGCCAGCAGCTTAGTTATATGGGGGAGGGAGTACAATGAGCAGTTCTTC. The V gene is TRBV7-9, the J gene TRBJ2-1; 7 bases map to TRBD2. The J segment lost 4 bases and the V segment lost 1 base, leaving 10 bases of the junction unmatched. CDR1 and CDR2 from the germline V gene are SEHNR and FQNEAQ (reference sequence). This CDR3 is built from 17 residues.

This clonotype was seen only a few times. The chain joins TRBV7-9 to TRBJ1-4; D gene uncertain. This CDR3 region has 15 residues. V was pared by 1 base and J by 8 bases, with 14 bases between. Germline CDR1 SEHNR, CDR2 FQNEAQ (reference sequence). DNA for the CDR3: TGTGCCAGCAGCTTAGGATACACGTCGAGGGAAAAACTGTTTTTT. It specifies CASSLGYTSREKLFF. The entire variable domain, with the rest obtained from reference TRBV7-9 and TRBJ1-4, is as follows: DTGVSQNPRHKITKRGQNVTFRCDPISEHNRLYWYRQTLGQGPEFLTYFQNEAQLEKSRLLSDRFSAERPKGSFSTLEIQRTEQGDSAMYLCASSLGYTSREKLFFGSGTQLSVL.

The CDR3 DNA sequence: TGTGCCTGGAGTGCAGAGAACACCGGGGAGCTGTTTTTT. Amino acids: CAWSAENTGELFF. This chain links TRBV30 with TRBJ2-2; D not certain. Germline CDR1 and CDR2: GTSNPN and SVGIG (reference sequence). The V gene lost 1 base and the J gene lost 1 base, with 4 bases spanning the gap. The length of the CDR3 is 13 residues.

This clonotype was counted a few times. This chain's CDR3 is CASSSGGGTSRVGNLYNEQFF. CDR3 DNA: TGCGCCAGCAGCTCCGGTGGCGGGACTAGCCGCGTCGGAAACCTATACAATGAGCAGTTCTTC. The chain carries TRBV5-1 and TRBJ2-1; 9 bases are shared with TRBD2. V was pared by 3 bases and J by 4 bases, with 23 bases of the junction left unmatched. CDR1 is SGHRS and CDR2 is YFSETQ in the germline V gene. This CDR3 spans 21 amino acids.

The table lists this clonotype with a few counts. The V gene is TRBV20-1, the J gene TRBJ2-3, with D perhaps matching TRBD2 (6 bases). The CDR3 runs 16 residues. Germline CDR1 DFQATT, CDR2 SNEGSKA (reference sequence). The V and J ends lost 3 bases and 3 bases respectively, with 19 bases between them. The CDR3 nucleotides read TGCAGTGCTAGTAAATCTTCGGGGGTCCAGACAGATACGCAGTATTTT. Translation: CSASKSSGVQTDTQYF.

As for this clonotype: Since a much larger clone is just one base distant, this may be a read error. The V call is TRBV12-5, the J call TRBJ2-3; 8 bases match TRBD2. CDR3 length: 15 residues. Unmatched junction bases numbered 6, after V lost 3 bases and J lost 4 bases. Germline CDR1 is LGHNT and CDR2 is FRNRAP. The CDR3 loop reads CASGFGSGDPDTQYF. For the CDR3, the DNA is TGTGCTAGTGGTTTCGGTAGCGGGGACCCAGATACGCAGTATTTT.

This clonotype was counted many times. The chain couples TRBV7-2 to TRBJ2-1, with D hard to call. The CDR3 covers 12 residues. V was clipped by 1 base and J by 7 bases, with 5 bases between them. Germline V gives CDR1 SGHTA, CDR2 FQGNSA. This CDR3 is CASSLGLNEQFF. The DNA for the CDR3 is TGTGCCAGCAGCTTAGGTCTAAATGAGCAGTTCTTC.

This clonotype was counted at least ten times. This chain connects TRBV6-5 to TRBJ2-7; D is unresolved. The V gene lost 11 bases and the J gene lost 3 bases, with 11 bases spanning the gap. The CDR3 runs to 11 residues. Germline CDR1 reads MNHEY; CDR2 reads SVGAGI. In DNA, the CDR3 is TGTGCCTGGGGTTTTTACTACGAGCAGTACTTC. This gives the protein CAWGFYYEQYF.